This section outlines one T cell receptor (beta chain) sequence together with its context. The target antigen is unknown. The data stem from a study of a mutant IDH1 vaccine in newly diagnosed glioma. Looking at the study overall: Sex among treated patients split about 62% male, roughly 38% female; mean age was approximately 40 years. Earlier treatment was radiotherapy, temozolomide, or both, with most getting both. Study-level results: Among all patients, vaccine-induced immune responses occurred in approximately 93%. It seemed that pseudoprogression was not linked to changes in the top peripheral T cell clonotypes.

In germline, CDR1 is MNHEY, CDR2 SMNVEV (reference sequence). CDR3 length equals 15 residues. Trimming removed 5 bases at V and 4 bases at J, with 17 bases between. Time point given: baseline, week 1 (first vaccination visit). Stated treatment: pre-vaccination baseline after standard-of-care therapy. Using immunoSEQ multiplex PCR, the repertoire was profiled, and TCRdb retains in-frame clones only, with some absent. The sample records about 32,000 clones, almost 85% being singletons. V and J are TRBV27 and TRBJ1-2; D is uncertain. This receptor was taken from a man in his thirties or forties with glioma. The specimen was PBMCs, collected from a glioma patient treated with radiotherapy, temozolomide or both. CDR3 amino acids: CASSPSRGSLYGYTF. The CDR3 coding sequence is TGTGCCAGCAGTCCCAGTCGGGGATCTCTCTATGGCTACACCTTC.